This is a list of T cell receptor beta chains from one sample in a study of blood T cell repertoires in COVID-19. The method was immunoSEQ multiplex PCR; TCRdb's version includes in-frame clones alone and lacks a portion of them. The repertoire holds 150,000 to 200,000 clones, with 70% to 90% as singletons. The specimen sequenced was peripheral blood. These receptors originate from a man aged 55-75 years with active or convalescent COVID-19. Each CDR3 is given with its conserved first and last residue. The D gene is left open where the match is weak. Size tells how often a clone was seen (once, few, many) or the class of an expanded clone, and some rows leave it out.

V	D	size	J	DNA	CDR3
TRBV14	-	-	TRBJ1-2	TGTGCCAGCAGCCCACAGGGCTATGGCTACACCTTC	CASSPQGYGYTF
TRBV6-2/TRBV6-3	TRBD2	-	TRBJ2-5	TGTGCCAGCAGTTACTCGTTAGCGGGCCCGGGGACCCAGTACTTC	CASSYSLAGPGTQYF
TRBV24-1	TRBD2	once	TRBJ2-5	TGTGCCACCAGTGATACGCGGGGAGGGAGAGAGACCCAGTACTTC	CATSDTRGGRETQYF
TRBV5-1	-	few	TRBJ2-7	TGCGCCAGCAGCTTGGACCCGAGCTCCTACGAGCAGTACTTC	CASSLDPSSYEQYF
TRBV2	-	-	TRBJ1-2	TGTGCCAGCAGTGATAATTCGTACTATGGCTACACCTTC	CASSDNSYYGYTF
TRBV10-2	-	-	TRBJ2-7	TGCGCCAGCAGTGACCTCAGGGGATCAGGCGAGCAGTACTTC	CASSDLRGSGEQYF
TRBV9	-	-	TRBJ2-3	TGTGCCAGCAGCCTATCAGGGGTTGGGCCAGATACGCAGTATTTT	CASSLSGVGPDTQYF
TRBV7-2	TRBD2	-	TRBJ2-5	TGTGCCAGCAGCTCCTCCGTGGCGTGGAGCGGGGGAAAGGAGACCCAGTACTTC	CASSSSVAWSGGKETQYF
TRBV5-4	-	-	TRBJ1-4	TGTGCCAGCAGCTCGAAAGGGGTTCGTGGTGAAAAACTGTTTTTT	CASSSKGVRGEKLFF
TRBV2	TRBD1	-	TRBJ1-4	TGTGCCAGCAGTGCAGGGGGACAGGGGAATGAAAAACTGTTTTTT	CASSAGGQGNEKLFF
TRBV25-1	TRBD1	-	TRBJ1-1	TGTGCCAGCACTCAGGGGGTCGACACTGAAGCTTTCTTT	CASTQGVDTEAFF
TRBV13	-	-	TRBJ2-2	TGTGCCAGCAGCCTCCCGGCCGGGGAGCTGTTTTTT	CASSLPAGELFF
TRBV6-5	TRBD1	-	TRBJ1-2	TGTGCCAGCAGGGACAGGGGCTATGGCTACACCTTC	CASRDRGYGYTF
TRBV5-1	-	once	TRBJ1-3	TGCGCCAGCAGCTTGGGCGCAGGGACTGGAAACACCATATATTTT	CASSLGAGTGNTIYF
TRBV7-2	TRBD2	-	TRBJ2-7	TGTGCCAGCAGCTTACCGGGGGGGCCGGACGAGCAGTACTTC	CASSLPGGPDEQYF
TRBV18	-	-	TRBJ2-1	TGTGCCAGCTCTTCCGGACAGAGCTCCTACAATGAGCAGTTCTTC	CASSSGQSSYNEQFF